These T cell receptor beta chains were read from a single sample in a study of STAT5B mutations in CD4+ large granular lymphocyte leukemia. Using immunoSEQ multiplex PCR, the repertoire was profiled, and TCRdb retains in-frame clones only, with some absent. The table lists approximately 23,000 clones, about 78% of them singletons, with roughly 0.4% in the top ten. What was sequenced was CD4+ T cells from blood buffy coats. The source of these receptors is a human donor in good health. Each CDR3 is given with its conserved first and last residue. D genes are given only for firm matches. Clone size appears in some rows only: once, few, many, or a class for an expanded clone.

len	v_gene	d_gene	abundance	j_gene	CDR3aa	CDR3nt
16	TRBV28	-	-	TRBJ1-5	CASSWGGRGSNQPQHF	TGTGCCAGCAGTTGGGGCGGCCGGGGGTCAAATCAGCCCCAGCATTTT
16	TRBV5-1	-	-	TRBJ1-1	CASSLGGGRPNTEAFF	TGCGCCAGCAGCTTGGGTGGGGGGAGACCGAACACTGAAGCTTTCTTT
16	TRBV21-1	-	-	TRBJ1-3	CATCIQGAISGNTIYF	TGTGCCACCTGTATACAGGGGGCTATCTCTGGAAACACCATATATTTT
14	TRBV5-1	-	-	TRBJ2-7	CASSSGQPPYEQYF	TGCGCCAGCAGCTCCGGACAGCCGCCCTACGAGCAGTACTTC
12	TRBV5-6	-	-	TRBJ1-1	CASSLLNTEAFF	TGTGCCAGCAGCTTGCTGAACACTGAAGCTTTCTTT
13	TRBV7-9	-	-	TRBJ2-5	CASSPDGFGEQYF	TGTGCCAGCAGCCCGGATGGTTTCGGGGAGCAGTACTTC
15	TRBV6-1	TRBD2	few	TRBJ2-7	CASSALAGDSYEQYF	TGTGCCAGCAGTGCCCTAGCGGGTGATTCCTACGAGCAGTACTTC
14	TRBV30	-	-	TRBJ2-6	CAWHRVTGANVLTF	TGTGCCTGGCACAGGGTAACCGGGGCCAACGTCCTGACTTTC
15	TRBV7-9	-	-	TRBJ1-2	CASSLGQASNYGYTF	TGTGCCAGCAGCTTAGGACAGGCCAGCAACTATGGCTACACCTTC
15	TRBV28	TRBD1	-	TRBJ2-5	CASSLVGQGQETQYF	TGTGCCAGCAGTTTAGTCGGACAGGGGCAAGAGACCCAGTACTTC
13	TRBV6-4	-	-	TRBJ1-2	CASSEGLNYGYTF	TGTGCCAGCAGTGAGGGCCTGAACTATGGCTACACCTTC
13	TRBV2	-	-	TRBJ2-7	CASSEAYWGEQYF	TGTGCCAGCAGTGAAGCGTACTGGGGCGAGCAGTACTTC
10	TRBV9	-	few	TRBJ1-2	CASSGYGYTF	TGTGCCAGCAGCGGGTATGGCTACACCTTC
16	TRBV25-1	TRBD2	-	TRBJ2-1	CASSERLAGAYNEQFF	TGTGCCAGCAGTGAACGTCTAGCGGGAGCCTACAATGAGCAGTTCTTC
16	TRBV28	TRBD1	-	TRBJ1-2	CASTIGQGAWKDGYTF	TGTGCCAGCACCATCGGACAGGGGGCTTGGAAAGATGGCTACACCTTC
14	TRBV6-1	TRBD1	-	TRBJ1-2	CASSEPTGAGGYTF	TGTGCCAGCAGTGAACCGACAGGGGCAGGTGGCTACACCTTC
15	TRBV12-5	TRBD2	-	TRBJ2-1	CASALGLAGYNEQFF	TGTGCTAGTGCGTTGGGACTAGCGGGATACAATGAGCAGTTCTTC
14	TRBV18	-	-	TRBJ2-7	CASSPTGRWIGQYF	TGTGCCAGCTCACCAACAGGGAGGTGGATTGGGCAGTACTTC
15	TRBV5-1	-	-	TRBJ2-5	CASSLDGRGLETQYF	TGCGCCAGCAGCTTGGATGGCAGGGGTTTGGAGACCCAGTACTTC
14	TRBV7-3	-	-	TRBJ2-3	CASSSSRNSDTQYF	TGTGCCAGCAGCTCCTCACGTAATTCAGATACGCAGTATTTT